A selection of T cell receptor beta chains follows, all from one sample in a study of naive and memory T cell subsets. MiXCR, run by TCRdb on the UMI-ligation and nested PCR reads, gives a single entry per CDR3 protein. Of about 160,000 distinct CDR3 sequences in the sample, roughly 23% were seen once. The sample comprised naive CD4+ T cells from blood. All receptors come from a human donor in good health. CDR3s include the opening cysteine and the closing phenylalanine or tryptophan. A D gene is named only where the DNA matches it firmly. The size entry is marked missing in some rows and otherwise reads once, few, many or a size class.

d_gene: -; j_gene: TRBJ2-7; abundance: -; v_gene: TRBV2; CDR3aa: CASSGYGAYEQYF; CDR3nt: TGTGCCAGCAGTGGCTACGGGGCCTACGAGCAGTACTTC
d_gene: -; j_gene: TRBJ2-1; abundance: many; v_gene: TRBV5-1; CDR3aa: CASSLVVGSLDEQFF; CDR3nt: TGCGCCAGCAGCTTGGTTGTAGGGTCTTTGGATGAGCAGTTCTTC
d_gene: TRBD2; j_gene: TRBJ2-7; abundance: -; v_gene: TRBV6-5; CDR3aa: CASSYSLAGAREQYF; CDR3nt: TGTGCCAGCAGTTACTCACTAGCGGGAGCCCGGGAGCAGTACTTC
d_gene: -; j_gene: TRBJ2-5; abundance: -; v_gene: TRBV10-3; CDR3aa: CAISDGQSETQYF; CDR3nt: TGTGCCATCAGTGACGGACAGTCAGAGACCCAGTACTTC
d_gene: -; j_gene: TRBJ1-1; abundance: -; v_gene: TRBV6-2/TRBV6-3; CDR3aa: CASREMNTEAFF; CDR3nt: TGTGCCAGCAGGGAAATGAACACTGAAGCTTTCTTT
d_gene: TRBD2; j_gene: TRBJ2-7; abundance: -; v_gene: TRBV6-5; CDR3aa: CATTGAPAGGLGRYEQYF; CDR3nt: TGTGCCACCACAGGAGCTCCGGCGGGAGGATTGGGGCGCTACGAGCAGTACTTC
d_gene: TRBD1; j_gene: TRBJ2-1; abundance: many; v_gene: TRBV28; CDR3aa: CASSGPGQGVGKQFF; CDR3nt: TGTGCCAGCAGTGGACCGGGACAGGGTGTCGGTAAGCAGTTCTTC
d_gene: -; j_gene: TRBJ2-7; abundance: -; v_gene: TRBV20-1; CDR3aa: CSARPSPNYEQYF; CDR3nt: TGCAGTGCTAGACCGAGCCCGAACTACGAGCAGTACTTC
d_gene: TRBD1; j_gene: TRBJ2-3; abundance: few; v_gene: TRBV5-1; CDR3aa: CASSSNRQGIDTQYF; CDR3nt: TGCGCCAGCAGCTCGAACCGACAGGGTATCGATACGCAGTATTTT
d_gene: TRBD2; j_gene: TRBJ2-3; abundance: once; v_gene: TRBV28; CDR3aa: CASSFLSGRDPDTQYF; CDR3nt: TGTGCCAGCAGCTTTCTTAGCGGGAGGGATCCAGATACGCAGTATTTT
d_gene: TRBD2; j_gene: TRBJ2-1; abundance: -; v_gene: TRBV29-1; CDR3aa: CSVEASGRIGEQFF; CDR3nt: TGCAGCGTTGAGGCTAGCGGGAGAATAGGTGAGCAGTTCTTC
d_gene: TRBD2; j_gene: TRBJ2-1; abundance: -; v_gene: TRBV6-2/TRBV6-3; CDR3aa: CASSYGGTSGTSQYNEQFF; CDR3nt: TGTGCCAGCAGTTACGGGGGGACTAGCGGGACCTCCCAATACAATGAGCAGTTCTTC
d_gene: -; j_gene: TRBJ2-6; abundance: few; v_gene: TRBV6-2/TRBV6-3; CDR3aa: CASSYSGRGISGANVLTF; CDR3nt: TGTGCCAGCAGTTACTCGGGCAGGGGTATAAGTGGGGCCAACGTCCTGACTTTC
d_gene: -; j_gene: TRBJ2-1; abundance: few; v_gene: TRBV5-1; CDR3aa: CASSLVGSGYNEQFF; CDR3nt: TGCGCCAGCAGCTTGGTTGGGAGCGGGTACAATGAGCAGTTCTTC
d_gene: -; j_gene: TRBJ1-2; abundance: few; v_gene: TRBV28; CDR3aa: CASSSLYGYTF; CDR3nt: TGTGCCAGCAGTTCCCTCTATGGCTACACCTTC
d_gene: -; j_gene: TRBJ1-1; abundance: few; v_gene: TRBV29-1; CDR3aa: CSVGGRLNTEAFF; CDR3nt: TGCAGCGTCGGGGGACGGTTGAACACTGAAGCTTTCTTT
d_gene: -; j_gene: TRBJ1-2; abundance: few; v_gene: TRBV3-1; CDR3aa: CASSQIGVRGGYTF; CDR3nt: TGTGCCAGCAGCCAAATAGGAGTAAGGGGTGGCTACACCTTC
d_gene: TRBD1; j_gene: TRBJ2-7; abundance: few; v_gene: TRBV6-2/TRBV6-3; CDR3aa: CASRPRQGVKNEQYF; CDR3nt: TGTGCCAGCAGACCCAGACAGGGAGTCAAAAACGAGCAGTACTTC
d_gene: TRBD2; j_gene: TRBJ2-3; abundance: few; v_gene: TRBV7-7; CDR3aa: CASSQVRTSGRDGTDTQYF; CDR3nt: TGTGCTAGCAGCCAAGTCAGGACTAGCGGGAGGGACGGCACAGATACGCAGTATTTT
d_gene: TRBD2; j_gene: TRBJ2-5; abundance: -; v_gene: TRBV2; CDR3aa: CASSGASGIQETQYF; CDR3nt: TGTGCCAGCAGTGGGGCTAGCGGTATTCAAGAGACCCAGTACTTC
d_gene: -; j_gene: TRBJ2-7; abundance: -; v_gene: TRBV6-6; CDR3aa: CASAPSGGTRNEQYF; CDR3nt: TGTGCCAGCGCCCCGTCGGGCGGGACACGGAACGAGCAGTACTTC
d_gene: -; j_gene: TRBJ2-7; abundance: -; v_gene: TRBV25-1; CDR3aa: CASGTYEQYF; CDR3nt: TGTGCCAGCGGGACATACGAGCAGTACTTC
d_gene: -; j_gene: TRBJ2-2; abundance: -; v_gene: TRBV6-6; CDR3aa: CASSYHGGRTRGTGELFF; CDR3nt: TGTGCCAGCAGTTACCACGGCGGACGGACTCGGGGCACCGGGGAGCTGTTTTTT
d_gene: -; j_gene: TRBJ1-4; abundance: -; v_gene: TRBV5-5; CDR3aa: CASSFYNQEKLFF; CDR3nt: TGTGCCAGCAGCTTTTACAATCAAGAAAAACTGTTTTTT
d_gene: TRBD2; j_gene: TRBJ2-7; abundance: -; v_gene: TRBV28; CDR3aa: CASSQGLAVSGSYEQYF; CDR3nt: TGTGCCAGCAGTCAGGGACTAGCGGTTTCAGGCTCCTACGAGCAGTACTTC
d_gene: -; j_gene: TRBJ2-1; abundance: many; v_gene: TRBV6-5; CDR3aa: CASRSQVNEQFF; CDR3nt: TGTGCCAGCAGGTCACAGGTCAATGAGCAGTTCTTC
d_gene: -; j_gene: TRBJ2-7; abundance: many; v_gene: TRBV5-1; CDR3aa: CASSLSGPYEQYF; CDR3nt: TGCGCCAGCAGCCTCTCAGGCCCGTACGAGCAGTACTTC
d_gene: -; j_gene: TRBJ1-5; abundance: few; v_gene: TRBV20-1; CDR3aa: CSARGGQPQHF; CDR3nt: TGCAGTGCTAGAGGTGGTCAGCCCCAGCATTTT
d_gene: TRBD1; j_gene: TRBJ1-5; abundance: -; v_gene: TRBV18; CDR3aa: CASSRDRDNQPQHF; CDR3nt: TGTGCCAGCTCACGAGACAGGGACAATCAGCCCCAGCATTTT
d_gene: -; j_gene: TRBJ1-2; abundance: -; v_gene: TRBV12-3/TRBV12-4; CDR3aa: CASSLTGSYGYTF; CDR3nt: TGTGCCAGCAGTTTGACGGGCAGCTATGGCTACACCTTC
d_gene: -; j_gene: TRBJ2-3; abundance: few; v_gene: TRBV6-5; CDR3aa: CASSYGRSPDTQYF; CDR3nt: TGTGCCAGCAGTTACGGAAGGAGTCCAGATACGCAGTATTTT
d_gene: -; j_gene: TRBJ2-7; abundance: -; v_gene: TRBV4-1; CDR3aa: CASSQDSYTRDPWGYEQYF; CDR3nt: TGCGCCAGCAGCCAAGATAGCTATACACGGGACCCCTGGGGCTACGAGCAGTACTTC
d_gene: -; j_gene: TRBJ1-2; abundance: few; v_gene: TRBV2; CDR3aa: CASSMDSGGYTF; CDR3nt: TGTGCCAGCAGCATGGACTCCGGGGGCTACACCTTC
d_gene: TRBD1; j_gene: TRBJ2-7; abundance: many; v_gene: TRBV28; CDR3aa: CASKRQGTYEQYF; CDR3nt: TGTGCCAGCAAACGACAGGGCACCTACGAGCAGTACTTC
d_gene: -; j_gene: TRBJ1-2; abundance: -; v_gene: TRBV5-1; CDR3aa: CASSLAGENYGYTF; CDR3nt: TGCGCCAGCAGCTTGGCAGGGGAAAACTATGGCTACACCTTC
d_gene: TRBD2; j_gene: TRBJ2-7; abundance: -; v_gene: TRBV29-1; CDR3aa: CSVGPMTSGSRFPHEQYF; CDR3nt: TGCAGCGTTGGCCCTATGACTAGCGGGAGCCGCTTCCCCCACGAGCAGTACTTC
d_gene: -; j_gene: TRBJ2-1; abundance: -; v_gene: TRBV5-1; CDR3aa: CASSLGSRTNEQFF; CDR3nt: TGCGCCAGCAGCTTAGGTAGTCGGACCAATGAGCAGTTCTTC
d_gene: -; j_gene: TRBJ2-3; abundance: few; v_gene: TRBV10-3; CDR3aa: CAMSTGHTDTQYF; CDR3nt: TGTGCCATGAGCACCGGGCACACAGATACGCAGTATTTT
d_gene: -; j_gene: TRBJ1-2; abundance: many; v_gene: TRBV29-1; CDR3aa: CSVGLGEGSYGYTF; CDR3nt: TGCAGCGTCGGATTAGGGGAGGGTTCCTATGGCTACACCTTC
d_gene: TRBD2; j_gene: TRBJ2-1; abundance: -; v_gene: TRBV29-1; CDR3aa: CSVSGLARNNEQFF; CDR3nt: TGCAGCGTTTCCGGACTAGCGCGGAACAATGAGCAGTTCTTC
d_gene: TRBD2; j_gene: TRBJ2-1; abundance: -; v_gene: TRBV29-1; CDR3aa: CSVELSGSYNEQFF; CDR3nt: TGCAGCGTTGAACTTAGCGGGAGCTACAATGAGCAGTTCTTC
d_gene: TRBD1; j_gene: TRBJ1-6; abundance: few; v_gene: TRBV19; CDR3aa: CASSIEQGNSPLHF; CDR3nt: TGTGCCAGTAGTATCGAACAGGGGAATTCACCCCTCCACTTT
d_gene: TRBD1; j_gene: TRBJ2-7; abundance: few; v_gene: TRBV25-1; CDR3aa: CATLGTGSYEQYF; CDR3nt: TGTGCCACCCTGGGGACAGGTTCCTACGAGCAGTACTTC
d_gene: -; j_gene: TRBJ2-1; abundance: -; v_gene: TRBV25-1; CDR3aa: CASNSGTEIAGSRFF; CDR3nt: TGTGCCAGCAATTCCGGGACAGAAATAGCGGGATCCCGGTTCTTC
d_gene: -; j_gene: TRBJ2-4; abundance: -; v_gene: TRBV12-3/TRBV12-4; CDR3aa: CATPSGTKNIQYF; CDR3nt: TGTGCCACTCCGAGCGGAACCAAAAACATTCAGTACTTC
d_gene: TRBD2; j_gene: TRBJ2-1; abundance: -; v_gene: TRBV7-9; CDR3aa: CASSRTSGALILEQFF; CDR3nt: TGTGCCAGCAGCCGCACTAGCGGGGCCCTTATTTTGGAGCAGTTCTTC